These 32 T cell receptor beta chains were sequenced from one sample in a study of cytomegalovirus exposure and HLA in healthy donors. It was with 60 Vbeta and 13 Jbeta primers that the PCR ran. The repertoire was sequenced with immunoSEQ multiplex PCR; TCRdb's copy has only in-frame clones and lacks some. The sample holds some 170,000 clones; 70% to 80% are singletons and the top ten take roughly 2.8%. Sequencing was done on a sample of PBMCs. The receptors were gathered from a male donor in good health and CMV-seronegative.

CDR3 in amino acids: CASSTGTGGQPQHF. The DNA of the CDR3 is TGCGCCAGCAGCACCGGGACCGGGGGTCAGCCCCAGCATTTT. This rearrangement joins TRBV5-1 to TRBJ1-5; the D gene is possibly TRBD1 (5 bases). The length of the CDR3 is 14 residues. The V and J ends lost 4 bases and 6 bases respectively, with 14 bases between them. Per the germline V gene, CDR1 is SGHRS and CDR2 is YFSETQ.

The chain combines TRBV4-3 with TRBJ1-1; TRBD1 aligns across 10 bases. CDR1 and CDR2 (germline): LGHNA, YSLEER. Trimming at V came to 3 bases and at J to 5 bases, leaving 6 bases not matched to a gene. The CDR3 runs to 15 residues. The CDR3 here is CASSHSGTGETEAFF. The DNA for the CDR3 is TGCGCCAGCAGCCATTCCGGGACAGGGGAGACTGAAGCTTTCTTT.

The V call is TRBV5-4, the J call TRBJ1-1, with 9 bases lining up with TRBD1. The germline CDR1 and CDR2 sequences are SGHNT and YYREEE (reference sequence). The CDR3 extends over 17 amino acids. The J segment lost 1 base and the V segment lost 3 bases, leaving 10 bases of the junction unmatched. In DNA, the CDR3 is TGTGCCAGCAGCTCACCGGGACAGGGTGCTAGGAACACTGAAGCTTTCTTT. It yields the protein CASSSPGQGARNTEAFF.

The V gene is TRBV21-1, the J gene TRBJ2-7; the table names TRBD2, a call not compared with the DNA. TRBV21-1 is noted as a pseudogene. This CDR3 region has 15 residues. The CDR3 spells CASSKVRGHFYEQYF. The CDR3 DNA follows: TGTGCCAGCAGCAAAGTACGGGGTCATTTCTACGAGCAGTACTTC.

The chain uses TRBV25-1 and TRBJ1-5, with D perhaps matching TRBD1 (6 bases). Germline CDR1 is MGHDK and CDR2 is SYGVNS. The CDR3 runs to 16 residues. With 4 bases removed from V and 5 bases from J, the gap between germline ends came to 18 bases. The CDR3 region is CASSGDIRKDDQPQHF. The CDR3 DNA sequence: TGTGCCAGCAGTGGGGACATTCGCAAGGATGATCAGCCCCAGCATTTT. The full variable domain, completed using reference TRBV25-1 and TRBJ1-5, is EADIYQTPRYLVIGTGKKITLECSQTMGHDKMYWYQQDPGMELHLIHYSYGVNSTEKGDLSSESTVSRIRTEHFPLTLESARPSHTSQYLCASSGDIRKDDQPQHFGDGTRLSIL.

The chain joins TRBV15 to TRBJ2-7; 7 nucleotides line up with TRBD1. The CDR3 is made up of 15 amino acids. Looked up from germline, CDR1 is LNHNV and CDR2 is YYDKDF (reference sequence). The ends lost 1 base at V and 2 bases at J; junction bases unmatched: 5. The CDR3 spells CATSRAKQGTYEQYF. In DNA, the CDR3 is TGTGCCACCAGCAGAGCAAAACAGGGGACCTACGAGCAGTACTTC. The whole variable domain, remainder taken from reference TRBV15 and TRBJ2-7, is DAMVIQNPRYQVTQFGKPVTLSCSQTLNHNVMYWYQQKSSQAPKLLFHYYDKDFNNEADTPDNFQSRRPNTSFCFLDIRSPGLGDTAMYLCATSRAKQGTYEQYFGPGTRLTVT.

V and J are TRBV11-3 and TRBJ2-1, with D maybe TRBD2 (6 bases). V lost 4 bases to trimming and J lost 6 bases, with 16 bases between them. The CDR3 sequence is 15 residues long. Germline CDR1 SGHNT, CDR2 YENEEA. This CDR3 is CASSSTRDFPNEQFF. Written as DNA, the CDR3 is TGTGCCAGCAGCTCAACTAGGGACTTCCCCAATGAGCAGTTCTTC.

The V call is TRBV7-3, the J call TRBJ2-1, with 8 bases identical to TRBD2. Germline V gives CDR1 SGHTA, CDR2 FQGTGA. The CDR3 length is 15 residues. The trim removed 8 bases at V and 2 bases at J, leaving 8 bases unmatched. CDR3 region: CASQIAGPPYNEQFF. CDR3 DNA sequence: TGTGCCAGCCAAATAGCGGGACCCCCCTACAATGAGCAGTTCTTC.

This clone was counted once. CDR3 nucleotides: TGTGCCAGCAGCCTACGACAGGGCTACTATGGCTACACCTTC. It is translated as CASSLRQGYYGYTF. The rearrangement links TRBV27 to TRBJ1-2; 7 nucleotides align to TRBD1. From germline, CDR1 is MNHEY and CDR2 SMNVEV (reference sequence). J gave up 3 bases and V 6 bases, and 7 bases lay outside the gene matches. The CDR3 is 14 amino acids.

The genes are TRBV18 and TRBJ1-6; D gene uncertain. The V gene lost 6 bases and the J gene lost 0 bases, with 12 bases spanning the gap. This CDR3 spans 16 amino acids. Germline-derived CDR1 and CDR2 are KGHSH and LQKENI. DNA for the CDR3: TGTGCCAGCTCTCTCGAATCGAGCTCCTATAATTCACCCCTCCACTTT. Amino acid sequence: CASSLESSSYNSPLHF.

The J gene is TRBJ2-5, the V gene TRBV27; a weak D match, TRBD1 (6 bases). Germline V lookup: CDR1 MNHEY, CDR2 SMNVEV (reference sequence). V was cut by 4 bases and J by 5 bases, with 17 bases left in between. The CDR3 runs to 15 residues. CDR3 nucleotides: TGTGCCAGCAGTTGGGGGACAATTTCGGGGGAGACCCAGTACTTC. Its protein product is CASSWGTISGETQYF.

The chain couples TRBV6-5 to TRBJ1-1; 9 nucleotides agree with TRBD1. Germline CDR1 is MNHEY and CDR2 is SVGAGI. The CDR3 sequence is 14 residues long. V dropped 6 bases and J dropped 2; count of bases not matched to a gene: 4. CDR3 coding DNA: TGTGCCAGCAGACAGGGGGCGGGAAACACTGAAGCTTTCTTT. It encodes CASRQGAGNTEAFF.

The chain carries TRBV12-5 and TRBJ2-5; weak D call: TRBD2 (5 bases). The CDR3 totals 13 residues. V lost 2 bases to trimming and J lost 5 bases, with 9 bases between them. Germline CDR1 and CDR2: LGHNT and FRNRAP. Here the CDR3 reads CASGLRPGETQYF. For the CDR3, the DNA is TGTGCTAGTGGTTTGAGGCCGGGGGAGACCCAGTACTTC.

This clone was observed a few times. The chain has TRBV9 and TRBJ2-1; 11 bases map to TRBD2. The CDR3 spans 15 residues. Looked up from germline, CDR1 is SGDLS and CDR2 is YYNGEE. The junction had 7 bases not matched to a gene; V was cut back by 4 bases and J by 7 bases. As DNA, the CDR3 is TGTGCCAGCAGCTCCTCGGGACTAGCGGAGAATGAGCAGTTCTTC. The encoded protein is CASSSSGLAENEQFF.

The CDR3 protein is CASSQQGNQPQHF. CDR3 coding DNA: TGCGCCAGCAGCCAACAGGGAAATCAGCCCCAGCATTTT. This chain links TRBV4-1 with TRBJ1-5; TRBD1 might be the D (5 bases). Trimming removed 2 bases at V and 4 bases at J, with 6 bases between. Germline CDR1 is MGHRA and CDR2 is YSYEKL. The CDR3 runs to 13 residues.

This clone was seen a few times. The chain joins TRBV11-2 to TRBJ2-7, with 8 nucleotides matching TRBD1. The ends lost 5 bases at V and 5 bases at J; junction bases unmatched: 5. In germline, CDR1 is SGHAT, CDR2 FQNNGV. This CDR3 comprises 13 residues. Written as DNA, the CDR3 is TGTGCCAGCAGCCTTGGACAGGGCGACGAGCAGTACTTC. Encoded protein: CASSLGQGDEQYF.

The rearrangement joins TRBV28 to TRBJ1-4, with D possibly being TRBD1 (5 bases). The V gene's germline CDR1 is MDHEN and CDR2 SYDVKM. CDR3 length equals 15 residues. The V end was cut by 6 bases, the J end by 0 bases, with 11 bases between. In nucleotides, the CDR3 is TGTGCCAGCAGCTGGGGCCGCGCAACTAATGAAAAACTGTTTTTT. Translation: CASSWGRATNEKLFF.

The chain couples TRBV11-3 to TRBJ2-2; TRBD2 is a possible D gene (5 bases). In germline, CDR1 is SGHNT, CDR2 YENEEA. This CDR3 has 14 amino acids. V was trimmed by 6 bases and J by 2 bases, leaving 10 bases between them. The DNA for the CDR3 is TGTGCCAGCAGACCCGGGATCAACACCGGGGAGCTGTTTTTT. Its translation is CASRPGINTGELFF.

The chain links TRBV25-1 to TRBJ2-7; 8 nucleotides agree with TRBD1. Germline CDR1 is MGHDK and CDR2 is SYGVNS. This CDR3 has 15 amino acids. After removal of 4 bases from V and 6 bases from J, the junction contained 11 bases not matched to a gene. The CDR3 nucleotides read TGTGCCAGCAGTGGGAGACCTACAGGGGGTATCGAGCAGTACTTC. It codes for CASSGRPTGGIEQYF.

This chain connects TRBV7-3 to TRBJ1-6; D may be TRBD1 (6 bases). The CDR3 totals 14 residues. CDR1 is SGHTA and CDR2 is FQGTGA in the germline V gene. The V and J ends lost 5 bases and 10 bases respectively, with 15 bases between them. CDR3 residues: CASSPGGPSSPLHF. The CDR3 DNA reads TGTGCCAGCAGCCCGGGGGGGCCCTCCTCACCCCTCCACTTT.

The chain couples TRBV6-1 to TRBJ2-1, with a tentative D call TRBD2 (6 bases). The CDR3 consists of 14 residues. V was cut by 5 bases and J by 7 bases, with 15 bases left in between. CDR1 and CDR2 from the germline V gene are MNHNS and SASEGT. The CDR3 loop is CASSLGDFPNEQFF. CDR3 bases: TGTGCCAGCAGTCTCGGGGACTTCCCAAATGAGCAGTTCTTC.

CDR3 in DNA: TGTGCCAGCAGCCTAGGGGGGGAGATCTATGGCTACACCTTC. Amino acid sequence: CASSLGGEIYGYTF. The chain employs TRBV7-9 and TRBJ1-2; possibly TRBD1 for D (6 bases). The CDR3 has 14 amino acids. Germline loops: CDR1 SEHNR, CDR2 FQNEAQ (reference sequence). V was shortened by 5 bases and J by 4 bases, with 14 bases between the two germline ends.

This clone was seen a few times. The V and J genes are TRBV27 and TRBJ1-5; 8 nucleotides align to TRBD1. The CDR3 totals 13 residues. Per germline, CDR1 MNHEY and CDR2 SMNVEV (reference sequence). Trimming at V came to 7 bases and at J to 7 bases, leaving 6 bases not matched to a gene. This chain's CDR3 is CASKGRGLQPQHF. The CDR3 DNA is TGTGCCAGCAAGGGCAGGGGGCTCCAGCCCCAGCATTTT.

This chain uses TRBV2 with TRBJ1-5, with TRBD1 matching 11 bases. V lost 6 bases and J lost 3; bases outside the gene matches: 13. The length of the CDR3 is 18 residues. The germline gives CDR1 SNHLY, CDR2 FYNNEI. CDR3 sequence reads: CASRTASGTGGINQPQHF. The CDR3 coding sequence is TGTGCCAGCAGGACGGCCTCTGGGACAGGGGGGATCAATCAGCCCCAGCATTTT.

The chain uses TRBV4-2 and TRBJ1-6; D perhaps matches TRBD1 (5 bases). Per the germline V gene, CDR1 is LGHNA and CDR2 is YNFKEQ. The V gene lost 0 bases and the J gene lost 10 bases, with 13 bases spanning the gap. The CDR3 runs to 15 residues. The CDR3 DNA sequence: TGTGCCAGCAGCCAAGAGGCAGGGCCAGACTCACCCCTCCACTTT. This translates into CASSQEAGPDSPLHF.

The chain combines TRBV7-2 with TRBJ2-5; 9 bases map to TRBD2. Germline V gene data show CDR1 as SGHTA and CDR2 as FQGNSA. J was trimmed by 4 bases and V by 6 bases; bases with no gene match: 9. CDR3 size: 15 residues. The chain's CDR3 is CASSLVAGERETQYF. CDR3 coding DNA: TGTGCCAGCAGTTTGGTAGCGGGAGAGCGAGAGACCCAGTACTTC.

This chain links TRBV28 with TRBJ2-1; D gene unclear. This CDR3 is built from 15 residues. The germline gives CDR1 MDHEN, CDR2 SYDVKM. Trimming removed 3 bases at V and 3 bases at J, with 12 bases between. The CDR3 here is CASSFSSSNYNEQFF. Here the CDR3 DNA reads TGTGCCAGCAGTTTTTCCAGTTCCAACTACAATGAGCAGTTCTTC.

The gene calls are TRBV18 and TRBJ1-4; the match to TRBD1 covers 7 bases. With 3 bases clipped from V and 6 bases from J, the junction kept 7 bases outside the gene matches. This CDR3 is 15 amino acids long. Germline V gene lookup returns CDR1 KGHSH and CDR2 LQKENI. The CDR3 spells CASSPIRGPDEKLFF. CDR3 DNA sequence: TGTGCCAGCTCACCGATAAGGGGGCCGGATGAAAAACTGTTTTTT. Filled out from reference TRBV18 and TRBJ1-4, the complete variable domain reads NAGVMQNPRHLVRRRGQEARLRCSPMKGHSHVYWYRQLPEEGLKFMVYLQKENIIDESGMPKERFSAEFPKEGPSILRIQQVVRGDSAAYFCASSPIRGPDEKLFFGSGTQLSVL.

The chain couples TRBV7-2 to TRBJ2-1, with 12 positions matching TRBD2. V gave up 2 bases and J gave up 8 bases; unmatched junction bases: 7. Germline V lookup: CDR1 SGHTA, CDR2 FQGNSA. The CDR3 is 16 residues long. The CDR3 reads CASSLYRTSGKYEQFF. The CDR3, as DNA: TGTGCCAGCAGCTTATACAGGACTAGCGGGAAGTATGAGCAGTTCTTC.

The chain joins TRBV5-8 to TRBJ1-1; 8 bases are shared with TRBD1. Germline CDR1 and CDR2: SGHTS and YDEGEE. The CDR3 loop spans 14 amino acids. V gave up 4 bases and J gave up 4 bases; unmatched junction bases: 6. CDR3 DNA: TGTGCCAGCAGCCTGACAGGGGAGGGCACTGAAGCTTTCTTT. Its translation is CASSLTGEGTEAFF.

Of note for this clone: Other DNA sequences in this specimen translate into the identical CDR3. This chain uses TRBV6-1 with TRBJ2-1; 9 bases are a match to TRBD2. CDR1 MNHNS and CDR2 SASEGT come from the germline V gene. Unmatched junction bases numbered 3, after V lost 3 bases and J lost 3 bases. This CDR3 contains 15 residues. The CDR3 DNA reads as TGTGCCAGCAGTGAGGAAGCGGGAGGCTACAATGAGCAGTTCTTC. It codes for CASSEEAGGYNEQFF.

In DNA, the CDR3 is TGTGCCAGTAATACAGACATCTATGGCTACACCTTC. Its translation is CASNTDIYGYTF. The chain has TRBV28 and TRBJ1-2; unclear D gene. This CDR3 comprises 12 residues. Germline V gene lookup returns CDR1 MDHEN and CDR2 SYDVKM. The germline V and J ends were trimmed by 9 bases and 4 bases, with 12 bases remaining between them.